These T cell receptor beta chains were read from a single sample in a study of T-cell reconstitution after alpha-beta-depleted transplantation in children. TCRdb re-derived calls from the PCR reads in MiXCR, one entry per CDR3 protein. The table records about 300,000 distinct CDR3 sequences, roughly a tenth of them present only once. The source was PBMCs, collected before TCRalphabeta/CD19-depleted stem cell transplant. Receptors were obtained from a boy under two years old with acute myeloid leukemia, due to receive a stem cell transplant. CDR3s include the opening cysteine and the closing phenylalanine or tryptophan. The D gene is left open where the match is weak. Size is omitted from some rows. Given values are once, few, many or a class for expanded clones.

j_gene | v_gene | abundance | d_gene | CDR3aa | CDR3nt
TRBJ2-1 | TRBV18 | many | - | CASSPEMGSEQFF | TGTGCCAGCTCACCTGAGATGGGGAGTGAGCAGTTCTTC
TRBJ1-1 | TRBV29-1 | many | TRBD1 | CSSGQGKTEAFF | TGCAGCTCCGGACAGGGAAAAACTGAAGCTTTCTTT
TRBJ1-5 | TRBV12-3/TRBV12-4 | - | - | CASSVLDGRTQHF | TGTGCCAGCAGTGTCCTGGACGGTCGGACCCAGCATTTT
TRBJ2-7 | TRBV7-9 | many | TRBD1 | CASRGRDRPSYEQYF | TGTGCCAGCAGGGGACGGGACAGACCCTCCTACGAGCAGTACTTC
TRBJ2-2 | TRBV5-1 | - | TRBD2 | CASSRWTSGSSGELFF | TGCGCCAGCAGCCGATGGACTAGCGGGAGCTCCGGGGAGCTGTTTTTT
TRBJ2-3 | TRBV27 | many | - | CASSFWGRREDTQYF | TGTGCCAGCAGTTTTTGGGGGAGGCGGGAAGATACGCAGTATTTT
TRBJ1-6 | TRBV7-2 | many | - | CASSLARQAGRWTLHF | TGTGCCAGCAGCTTAGCGCGACAGGCCGGGAGGTGGACCCTCCACTTT
TRBJ1-1 | TRBV19 | - | - | CASKGMNTEAFF | TGTGCCAGCAAGGGGATGAACACTGAAGCTTTCTTT
TRBJ2-1 | TRBV12-3/TRBV12-4 | - | - | CASSLEGDSYNEQFF | TGTGCCAGCAGTTTAGAAGGGGACTCCTACAATGAGCAGTTCTTC
TRBJ1-6 | TRBV11-2 | many | - | CASSIRQVSYNSPLHF | TGTGCCAGCAGCATCCGACAGGTCTCCTATAATTCACCCCTCCACTTT
TRBJ2-1 | TRBV7-2 | - | TRBD2 | CASSLLGTSIYNEQFF | TGTGCCAGCAGCTTATTAGGGACTAGCATCTACAATGAGCAGTTCTTC
TRBJ2-7 | TRBV5-6 | - | - | CASSFLGGEQYF | TGTGCCAGCAGCTTTCTCGGAGGCGAGCAGTACTTC
TRBJ2-1 | TRBV24-1 | few | TRBD2 | CATSEGGLAGGSSYNEQFF | TGTGCCACCAGTGAGGGGGGACTAGCGGGAGGGAGCTCCTACAATGAGCAGTTCTTC
TRBJ2-1 | TRBV30 | few | - | CAWTRHYNEQFF | TGTGCCTGGACTAGACACTACAATGAGCAGTTCTTC
TRBJ2-2 | TRBV29-1 | many | - | CSVEDTGNAGELFF | TGCAGCGTTGAGGACACGGGGAACGCCGGGGAGCTGTTTTTT
TRBJ2-7 | TRBV14 | many | TRBD1 | CASSQLGQGGEQYF | TGTGCCAGCAGCCAACTTGGACAGGGCGGCGAGCAGTACTTC
TRBJ2-3 | TRBV5-1 | - | - | CASSLDLGSDTQYF | TGCGCCAGCAGCTTGGATCTGGGTTCAGATACGCAGTATTTT
TRBJ1-1 | TRBV18 | few | TRBD1 | CASSPRYRGSAEAFF | TGTGCCAGCTCACCACGATACAGGGGATCCGCTGAAGCTTTCTTT
TRBJ2-3 | TRBV6-6 | many | - | CASSYSSPDTQYF | TGTGCCAGCAGTTACTCGTCCCCAGATACGCAGTATTTT
TRBJ2-2 | TRBV12-5 | - | - | CASGLVTRPGAGELFF | TGTGCTAGTGGTTTGGTAACCAGGCCGGGGGCCGGGGAGCTGTTTTTT
TRBJ2-5 | TRBV20-1 | many | - | CSARGRDHQETQYF | TGCAGTGCTAGGGGCCGGGACCACCAAGAGACCCAGTACTTC
TRBJ2-7 | TRBV28 | - | - | CATYTSSYEQYF | TGTGCCACCTATACTAGCTCCTACGAGCAGTACTTC
TRBJ2-3 | TRBV6-4 | many | TRBD1 | CASSRDRGTDTLYF | TGTGCCAGCAGTCGGGACAGGGGAACAGATACGCTGTATTTT
TRBJ2-5 | TRBV12-3/TRBV12-4 | few | - | CASSWGGETQYF | TGTGCCAGCAGTTGGGGGGGCGAGACCCAGTACTTC
TRBJ2-7 | TRBV28 | few | - | CASSPWTTTGEQYF | TGTGCCAGCAGTCCATGGACTACGACTGGCGAGCAGTACTTC
TRBJ2-7 | TRBV7-2 | few | - | CASSSRRHEQYF | TGTGCCAGCAGCTCCCGGAGGCACGAGCAGTACTTC
TRBJ2-2 | TRBV7-2 | many | - | CASSPPGTGTGELFF | TGTGCCAGCAGCCCGCCAGGAACGGGAACCGGGGAGCTGTTTTTT
TRBJ1-4 | TRBV7-9 | many | TRBD1 | CASRRQGGEKLFF | TGTGCCAGCAGGAGACAGGGTGGTGAAAAACTGTTTTTT
TRBJ2-3 | TRBV7-2 | few | - | CASSYWGTDTQYF | TGTGCCAGCAGCTATTGGGGAACAGATACGCAGTATTTT
TRBJ2-7 | TRBV5-1 | many | - | CASSLDHASSYEQYF | TGCGCCAGCAGCTTGGATCATGCCAGCTCCTACGAGCAGTACTTC
TRBJ2-7 | TRBV7-8 | many | TRBD1 | CASSTWDRSYEQYF | TGTGCCAGCAGCACCTGGGACAGGTCCTACGAGCAGTACTTC
TRBJ2-5 | TRBV5-1 | many | - | CASSREQETQYF | TGCGCCAGCTCCAGGGAGCAAGAGACCCAGTACTTC
TRBJ1-6 | TRBV12-3/TRBV12-4 | few | - | CASTLRADSPLHF | TGTGCCAGCACCCTTAGGGCAGATTCACCCCTCCACTTT
TRBJ2-2 | TRBV7-6 | many | - | CASSLARQENTGELFF | TGTGCCAGCAGCTTAGCACGACAGGAGAACACCGGGGAGCTGTTTTTT
TRBJ2-4 | TRBV12-3/TRBV12-4 | many | - | CASRVDREGNIQYF | TGTGCCAGCAGAGTTGACAGGGAGGGGAACATTCAGTACTTC
TRBJ2-7 | TRBV6-1 | many | TRBD1 | CASSGAAGGYEQYF | TGTGCCAGCAGCGGAGCGGCAGGGGGCTACGAGCAGTACTTC
TRBJ2-1 | TRBV7-3 | many | - | CASSFDQYNEQFF | TGTGCCAGCAGCTTTGACCAATACAATGAGCAGTTCTTC
TRBJ2-1 | TRBV7-8 | many | - | CASSLRDPSSYNEQFF | TGTGCCAGCAGTCTCCGGGACCCCAGCTCCTACAATGAGCAGTTCTTC
TRBJ1-2 | TRBV20-1 | many | - | CSGGGGSYGYTF | TGCAGTGGTGGAGGGGGTAGCTATGGCTACACCTTC
TRBJ2-7 | TRBV29-1 | many | TRBD1 | CSVEVSDRGYEQYF | TGCAGCGTTGAGGTTTCGGACAGGGGCTACGAGCAGTACTTC
TRBJ2-1 | TRBV11-2 | few | - | CASSPPPLKEEQFF | TGTGCCAGCAGCCCCCCCCCTCTAAAGGAGGAGCAGTTCTTC
TRBJ1-5 | TRBV4-2 | many | - | CASSSSPIQPQHF | TGTGCCAGCAGCAGTTCCCCGATTCAGCCCCAGCATTTT
TRBJ2-3 | TRBV11-2 | - | - | CASSLGGDFRDQHADTQYF | TGTGCCAGCAGCTTAGGGGGGGACTTCCGGGACCAACACGCAGATACGCAGTATTTT
TRBJ2-7 | TRBV5-4 | - | TRBD2 | CASSFGGGRYEQYF | TGTGCCAGCAGCTTCGGCGGCGGGAGATACGAGCAGTACTTC
TRBJ2-7 | TRBV27 | many | - | CASSSGVKAYEQYF | TGTGCCAGCAGTTCGGGAGTCAAGGCTTACGAGCAGTACTTC
TRBJ2-1 | TRBV24-1 | few | TRBD2 | CATSIAGESYNEQFF | TGTGCCACCAGCATAGCGGGAGAATCCTACAATGAGCAGTTCTTC
TRBJ2-3 | TRBV12-3/TRBV12-4 | many | - | CASSFSRVTDTQYF | TGTGCCAGCAGTTTTAGCAGAGTCACAGATACGCAGTATTTT
TRBJ2-7 | TRBV2 | few | TRBD1 | CASSEPGTGGYEQYF | TGTGCCAGCAGTGAACCAGGGACAGGGGGCTACGAGCAGTACTTC
TRBJ1-3 | TRBV4-3 | many | - | CASSQEDRTAQGNTIYF | TGCGCCAGCAGCCAAGAGGATCGGACAGCTCAAGGAAACACCATATATTTT
TRBJ2-3 | TRBV2 | many | - | CASSEKFSTGTDTQYF | TGTGCCAGCAGTGAGAAGTTCAGTACCGGCACAGATACGCAGTATTTT
TRBJ2-7 | TRBV28 | many | TRBD1 | CASSIQGHTSYEQYF | TGTGCCAGCAGCATACAGGGGCATACCTCCTACGAGCAGTACTTC
TRBJ2-1 | TRBV5-1 | many | - | CASSLTSRVDEQFF | TGCGCCAGCAGCTTAACCTCAAGGGTCGATGAGCAGTTCTTC
TRBJ2-1 | TRBV18 | many | - | CASSPGESYNEQFF | TGTGCCAGCTCACCGGGGGAATCCTACAATGAGCAGTTCTTC
TRBJ2-4 | TRBV12-3/TRBV12-4 | - | - | CASSHHREGLAKNIQYF | TGTGCCAGCAGTCACCACAGGGAGGGGCTAGCCAAAAACATTCAGTACTTC
TRBJ2-7 | TRBV6-2/TRBV6-3 | - | TRBD1 | CASSYRGQLPYYEQYF | TGTGCCAGCAGTTACCGGGGACAGCTCCCATACTACGAGCAGTACTTC
TRBJ1-1 | TRBV29-1 | many | - | CSVVGVFGTEASF | TGCAGCGTTGTAGGAGTCTTCGGCACTGAAGCTAGCTTT
TRBJ2-4 | TRBV10-3 | many | - | CAASGVAKNIQYF | TGTGCCGCCAGTGGGGTAGCCAAAAACATTCAGTACTTC